The clone carrying this T cell receptor beta chain came up a few times. What it recognizes is unknown. It was one heparinised blood draw, averaging about 116 mL, that each donor gave. This specimen comes from a study of beta chain features in type 1 diabetes. Notes on the study in general: PCR might favor shorter templates, but any such skew would affect patients and controls equally. There was a moderate but significant shortening of TCRB CDR3s in all four CD4+ subsets of Type 1 diabetes patients.

The isolated RNA, all of it, was reverse transcribed, so expressed TCRB transcripts were what got sequenced. Some clones are missing from TCRdb's copy, which holds only in-frame ones; the method was immunoSEQ multiplex PCR. Of approximately 170,000 clones listed, approximately 8.1% are singletons. CDR3 length equals 15 residues. Germline V gene lookup returns CDR1 MRHNA and CDR2 SNTAGT. V trimming: 0 bases; J trimming: 9 bases; junction bases outside the gene matches: 5. The receptor was isolated from a woman aged 40 to 49 with type 1 diabetes. Sequenced sample: central memory CD4+ T cells from blood. This chain joins TRBV6-4 and TRBJ1-4; 9 bases map to TRBD1. The CDR3, as DNA: TGTGCCAGCAGTGACTCCGGGACAGGGAGCCAAAAACTGTTTTTT. It specifies CASSDSGTGSQKLFF.